A selection of T cell receptor beta chains follows, all from one sample in a study of T-cell reconstitution after alpha-beta-depleted transplantation in children. TCRdb used MiXCR to reprocess the PCR reads, holding one entry per CDR3 protein. Here the sample spans approximately 390,000 distinct CDR3 sequences, approximately 11% being singletons. Sample: PBMCs from the stem cell graft donor, taken from the stem cell graft. The receptor source for this set is a human donor who donated a stem cell graft to a child with acute myeloid leukemia. Each CDR3 is given with its conserved first and last residue. The order of the fields is clone size, D gene, J gene, V gene, CDR3 protein, CDR3 DNA. A D gene is named only where the DNA matches it firmly. A clone size is listed for some rows: how often the clone was seen (once, few, many), or a class if it is expanded.

size: .; D: TRBD1; J: TRBJ2-5; V: TRBV5-1; CDR3: CASSPGDRVKTQYF; DNA: TGCGCCAGCAGCCCTGGCGACAGGGTAAAGACCCAGTACTTC
size: many; D: TRBD1; J: TRBJ2-2; V: TRBV9; CDR3: CASSTTGSGELFF; DNA: TGTGCCAGCAGCACGACAGGGAGTGGGGAGCTGTTTTTT
size: few; D: .; J: TRBJ2-5; V: TRBV27; CDR3: CASSSGTLETQYF; DNA: TGTGCCAGTTCGAGCGGGACACTAGAGACCCAGTACTTC
size: few; D: .; J: TRBJ2-1; V: TRBV29-1; CDR3: CSVAGTYLNEQFF; DNA: TGCAGCGTCGCAGGGACGTATTTGAATGAGCAGTTCTTC
size: .; D: .; J: TRBJ1-2; V: TRBV9; CDR3: CASSKEDYGYTF; DNA: TGTGCCAGCAGCAAAGAGGACTATGGCTACACCTTC
size: few; D: TRBD1; J: TRBJ2-1; V: TRBV12-3/TRBV12-4; CDR3: CATRPDRRNEQFF; DNA: TGTGCCACCCGACCGGACAGGAGAAATGAGCAGTTCTTC
size: .; D: TRBD2; J: TRBJ2-4; V: TRBV7-8; CDR3: CASSPRWREGIQYF; DNA: TGTGCCAGCAGCCCGCGTTGGCGGGAGGGCATTCAGTACTTC
size: many; D: .; J: TRBJ2-1; V: TRBV10-1; CDR3: CASSPGQVFGDEQFF; DNA: TGCGCCAGCTCACCTGGACAAGTGTTTGGGGATGAGCAGTTCTTC
size: many; D: .; J: TRBJ2-3; V: TRBV7-2; CDR3: CASSLDGNTDTQYF; DNA: TGTGCCAGCAGCCTCGACGGAAACACAGATACGCAGTATTTT
size: few; D: .; J: TRBJ2-5; V: TRBV20-1; CDR3: CSARDPPGSETQYF; DNA: TGCAGTGCTAGAGATCCCCCCGGGAGTGAGACCCAGTACTTC
size: few; D: .; J: TRBJ2-1; V: TRBV10-2; CDR3: CASSELGYNEQFF; DNA: TGCGCCAGCAGTGAGCTGGGATACAATGAGCAGTTCTTC
size: few; D: .; J: TRBJ2-7; V: TRBV15; CDR3: CATSRDRVAYEQYF; DNA: TGTGCCACCAGCAGAGACAGGGTTGCCTACGAGCAGTACTTC
size: few; D: TRBD2; J: TRBJ2-1; V: TRBV4-2; CDR3: CASSQEGTSGGPIYNEQFF; DNA: TGTGCCAGCAGCCAAGAGGGGACTAGCGGGGGGCCAATCTACAATGAGCAGTTCTTC
size: .; D: .; J: TRBJ1-1; V: TRBV18; CDR3: CASSPIGEAFF; DNA: TGTGCCAGCTCCCCTATAGGGGAAGCTTTCTTT
size: few; D: .; J: TRBJ1-3; V: TRBV27; CDR3: CASSSVWPGYGNTIYF; DNA: TGTGCCAGCAGTTCTGTTTGGCCAGGGTACGGAAACACCATATATTTT
size: few; D: .; J: TRBJ2-3; V: TRBV9; CDR3: CASSFTTGGTDTQYF; DNA: TGTGCCAGCAGTTTTACAACCGGGGGCACAGATACGCAGTATTTT
size: many; D: TRBD2; J: TRBJ2-7; V: TRBV5-5; CDR3: CASSLLSLAALSYEQYF; DNA: TGTGCCAGCAGCTTGCTTTCGCTAGCGGCCTTGTCCTACGAGCAGTACTTC
size: few; D: .; J: TRBJ2-3; V: TRBV20-1; CDR3: CSASSSRGVQGTQYF; DNA: TGCAGTGCTAGTTCGAGTCGGGGGGTACAGGGTACGCAGTATTTT
size: .; D: .; J: TRBJ1-4; V: TRBV20-1; CDR3: CSASAGGNEKLFF; DNA: TGCAGTGCTAGCGCCGGGGGTAATGAAAAACTGTTTTTT
size: few; D: TRBD1; J: TRBJ1-3; V: TRBV29-1; CDR3: CSAETGAGNTIYF; DNA: TGCAGCGCCGAGACAGGGGCTGGAAACACCATATATTTT
size: .; D: .; J: TRBJ1-1; V: TRBV18; CDR3: CASSPLGATEAFF; DNA: TGTGCCAGCTCACCCCTCGGAGCCACTGAAGCTTTCTTT
size: .; D: TRBD2; J: TRBJ2-7; V: TRBV20-1; CDR3: CSAFSSGLRAQYF; DNA: TGCAGTGCTTTTTCTAGCGGGCTGCGGGCCCAGTACTTC
size: .; D: .; J: TRBJ2-7; V: TRBV15; CDR3: CATSRDRGFPYEQYF; DNA: TGTGCCACCAGCAGAGATCGGGGGTTTCCGTACGAGCAGTACTTC
size: few; D: .; J: TRBJ1-2; V: TRBV20-1; CDR3: CSARDGLGEENGYTF; DNA: TGCAGTGCTAGAGACGGGCTGGGGGAGGAAAATGGCTACACCTTC
size: many; D: .; J: TRBJ2-3; V: TRBV29-1; CDR3: CSVEFSDSGTDTQYF; DNA: TGCAGCGTTGAATTTTCCGATAGCGGCACAGATACGCAGTATTTT
size: many; D: TRBD2; J: TRBJ2-3; V: TRBV15; CDR3: CATSRASTSGRYYTQYF; DNA: TGTGCCACCAGCAGAGCCTCGACTAGCGGGAGATACTATACGCAGTATTTT
size: .; D: TRBD2; J: TRBJ2-1; V: TRBV27; CDR3: CASSFLLGLGDGGRQFF; DNA: TGTGCCAGCAGTTTCCTACTCGGACTAGGGGACGGGGGTAGGCAGTTCTTC
size: few; D: TRBD1; J: TRBJ2-1; V: TRBV14; CDR3: CASSQPGTVYNEQFF; DNA: TGTGCCAGCAGCCAACCCGGGACAGTATACAATGAGCAGTTCTTC
size: .; D: .; J: TRBJ2-5; V: TRBV5-1; CDR3: CASSTNEETQYF; DNA: TGCGCCAGCAGCACTAATGAAGAGACCCAGTACTTC
size: many; D: .; J: TRBJ2-3; V: TRBV5-1; CDR3: CASSLDVTSTDTQYF; DNA: TGCGCCAGCAGCTTGGACGTAACTAGCACAGATACGCAGTATTTT
size: few; D: .; J: TRBJ1-2; V: TRBV7-9; CDR3: CASSLWGINYGYTF; DNA: TGTGCCAGCAGCTTATGGGGGATTAACTATGGCTACACCTTC
size: .; D: TRBD1; J: TRBJ2-1; V: TRBV19; CDR3: CASSATLGQGAGEQFF; DNA: TGTGCCAGTAGTGCGACACTGGGACAGGGGGCCGGTGAGCAGTTCTTC
size: many; D: TRBD1; J: TRBJ2-5; V: TRBV29-1; CDR3: CSVGTGGRETQYF; DNA: TGCAGCGTTGGGACAGGGGGCCGGGAGACCCAGTACTTC
size: .; D: .; J: TRBJ2-1; V: TRBV14; CDR3: CASSQFRSSYNEQFF; DNA: TGTGCCAGCAGCCAGTTCAGGAGCTCCTACAATGAGCAGTTCTTC
size: .; D: .; J: TRBJ1-5; V: TRBV5-1; CDR3: CASSAYGRMTEPQHF; DNA: TGCGCCAGCAGCGCGTACGGGAGAATGACGGAGCCCCAGCATTTT
size: .; D: .; J: TRBJ2-5; V: TRBV3-1; CDR3: CASSQEQTGLRGTQYF; DNA: TGTGCCAGCAGCCAAGAGCAAACAGGTCTCCGGGGGACCCAGTACTTC
size: .; D: TRBD1; J: TRBJ2-7; V: TRBV5-1; CDR3: CASSWGQGGEQYF; DNA: TGCGCCAGCAGCTGGGGACAGGGTGGCGAGCAGTACTTC
size: few; D: .; J: TRBJ1-4; V: TRBV5-1; CDR3: CASSFDGTPEEKLFF; DNA: TGCGCCAGCTCCTTTGACGGCACCCCGGAGGAAAAACTGTTTTTT
size: .; D: .; J: TRBJ1-1; V: TRBV30; CDR3: CAWSVTTSAFF; DNA: TGTGCCTGGAGTGTGACGACGAGCGCTTTCTTT
size: few; D: .; J: TRBJ2-7; V: TRBV7-8; CDR3: CASSLQGRFGEQYF; DNA: TGTGCCAGCAGCTTGCAGGGGCGATTTGGCGAGCAGTACTTC
size: .; D: TRBD1; J: TRBJ2-3; V: TRBV20-1; CDR3: CSAHGQGGTDTQYF; DNA: TGCAGTGCCCATGGACAGGGGGGGACAGATACGCAGTATTTT
size: .; D: TRBD2; J: TRBJ2-5; V: TRBV5-1; CDR3: CASSFSLAGGQQETQYF; DNA: TGCGCCAGCAGCTTCTCCCTAGCGGGGGGCCAACAAGAGACCCAGTACTTC
size: many; D: TRBD1; J: TRBJ2-5; V: TRBV9; CDR3: CASSAAGWGQGVYQETQYF; DNA: TGTGCCAGCAGCGCAGCGGGGTGGGGACAGGGGGTGTACCAAGAGACCCAGTACTTC
size: many; D: .; J: TRBJ1-1; V: TRBV12-3/TRBV12-4; CDR3: CASSPSRGGTEAFF; DNA: TGTGCCAGCAGCCCCTCGCGGGGGGGGACTGAAGCTTTCTTT
size: few; D: .; J: TRBJ2-7; V: TRBV7-8; CDR3: CASNPGRGYEQYF; DNA: TGTGCCAGCAACCCCGGGCGGGGCTACGAGCAGTACTTC
size: many; D: .; J: TRBJ2-2; V: TRBV29-1; CDR3: CTCQRKEGGELFF; DNA: TGCACCTGTCAGCGTAAGGAGGGCGGGGAGCTGTTTTTT
size: few; D: .; J: TRBJ2-2; V: TRBV15; CDR3: CATRRGFMTGELFF; DNA: TGTGCCACCAGAAGGGGGTTTATGACCGGGGAGCTGTTTTTT
size: few; D: .; J: TRBJ1-5; V: TRBV5-5; CDR3: CASSLLEGHINQPQHF; DNA: TGTGCCAGCAGCTTGTTGGAGGGGCATATCAATCAGCCCCAGCATTTT
size: .; D: .; J: TRBJ2-1; V: TRBV28; CDR3: CASDTAGSYNEQFF; DNA: TGTGCCAGCGACACTGCAGGGTCCTACAATGAGCAGTTCTTC
size: many; D: .; J: TRBJ2-3; V: TRBV13; CDR3: CASSLDSGADTQYF; DNA: TGTGCCAGCAGCTTAGACTCTGGGGCAGATACGCAGTATTTT